This entry concerns a single T cell receptor (beta chain). The antigen remains unidentified. The junction differs from germline at one of its ends, possibly a read error. There are 13 residues in the CDR3. The sample originates from a study of T-cell memory formation after mild COVID-19. Study summary: The two donors had largely donor-specific TCR clusters. Whole-study results and caveats: Contracting CD4+ clones lay largely in CM and EM, with CD8+ ones residing in EMRA. Memory from before infection featured some responding clones, which suggests cross-reactive memory joined.

Constant-segment primers served in 5'RACE that generated TCR alpha and TCR beta cDNA libraries bearing sample barcodes and UMIs. Each CDR3 protein gets one entry after TCRdb re-called the 5' RACE reads with MiXCR. The repertoire holds fewer than 50,000 distinct CDR3 sequences, over 6.5% seen once, with 0.79% in the top ten. The sample taken for sequencing was PBMCs or a T cell subset sorted from them (not recorded which). The V gene is TRBV12-3 or TRBV12-4, the J gene TRBJ2-7, with D possibly TRBD2 on 5 matching bases. The source of this sequence is an adult who had mild COVID-19 (a few samples of this study predate the infection). Cell type and time point are not known. The CDR3 spells CASSPGTPYEHYF. The DNA of the CDR3 is TGTGCCAGCAGTCCGGGAACCCCCTACGAGCATTACTTC.